The present T cell receptor beta chain was sequenced within a study of blood T cell repertoires in COVID-19. Sequencing was performed with immunoSEQ multiplex PCR; in TCRdb, only in-frame clones are kept and a portion is missing. The repertoire holds roughly 230,000 clones, roughly 89% seen once, with approximately 5% in the top ten. After removal of 11 bases from V and 6 bases from J, the junction contained 13 bases not matched to a gene. The CDR3 length is 15 residues. Germline assignment: CDR1 LNHDA and CDR2 SQIVND (reference sequence). The specimen was peripheral blood. The J gene is TRBJ1-5, the V gene TRBV19; TRBD1 agrees at 10 bases. This TCR was sampled from a woman aged 40 to 55 who had recovered from COVID-19. The CDR3 reads CAGSPTGGFSQPQHF. CDR3 nucleotides: TGTGCCGGATCTCCGACAGGGGGCTTTAGTCAGCCCCAGCATTTT. Based on the CDR3 plus reference TRBV19 and TRBJ1-5, the full variable domain is DGGITQSPKYLFRKEGQNVTLSCEQNLNHDAMYWYRQDPGQGLRLIYYSQIVNDFQKGDIAEGYSVSREKKESFPLTVTSAQKNPTAFYLCAGSPTGGFSQPQHFGDGTRLSIL.